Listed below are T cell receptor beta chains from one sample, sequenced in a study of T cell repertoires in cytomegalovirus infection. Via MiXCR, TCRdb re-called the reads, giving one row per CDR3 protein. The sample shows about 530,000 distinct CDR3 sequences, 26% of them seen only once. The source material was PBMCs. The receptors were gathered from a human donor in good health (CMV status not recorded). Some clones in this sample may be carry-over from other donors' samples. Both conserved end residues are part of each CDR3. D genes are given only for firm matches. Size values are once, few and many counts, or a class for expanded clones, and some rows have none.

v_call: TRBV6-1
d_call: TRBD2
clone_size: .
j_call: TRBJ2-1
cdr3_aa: CASYTPSRASGRGEQFF
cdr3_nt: TGTGCCAGCTATACCCCCAGCCGGGCTAGCGGGAGGGGTGAGCAGTTCTTC

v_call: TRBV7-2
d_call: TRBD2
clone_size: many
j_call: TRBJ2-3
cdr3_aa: CASSRRGTSPDTQYF
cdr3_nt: TGTGCCAGCAGTCGTCGAGGGACTAGCCCAGATACGCAGTATTTT

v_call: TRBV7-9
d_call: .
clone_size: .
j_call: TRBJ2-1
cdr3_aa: CASSLAQLAPLHEQFF
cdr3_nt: TGTGCCAGCAGCTTAGCGCAACTAGCTCCCCTCCATGAGCAGTTCTTC

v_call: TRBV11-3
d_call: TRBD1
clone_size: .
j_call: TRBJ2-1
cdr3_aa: CASSLGGTGATYNEQFF
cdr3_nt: TGTGCCAGCAGCTTAGGGGGAACAGGGGCGACCTACAATGAGCAGTTCTTC

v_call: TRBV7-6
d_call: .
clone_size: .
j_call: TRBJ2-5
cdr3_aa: CASSLVGYRQETQYF
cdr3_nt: TGTGCCAGCAGCTTAGTAGGCTACCGACAAGAGACCCAGTACTTC

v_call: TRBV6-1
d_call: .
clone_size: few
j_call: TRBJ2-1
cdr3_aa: CASSEVWGLDEQFF
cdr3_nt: TGTGCCAGCAGTGAAGTCTGGGGGTTGGATGAGCAGTTCTTC

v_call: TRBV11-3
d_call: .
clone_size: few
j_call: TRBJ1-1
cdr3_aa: CASSSQPGRNTEAFF
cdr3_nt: TGTGCCAGCAGCTCACAACCCGGAAGGAACACTGAAGCTTTCTTT

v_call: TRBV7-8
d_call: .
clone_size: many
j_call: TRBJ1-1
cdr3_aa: CASSGGLPANTEAFF
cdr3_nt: TGTGCCAGCAGCGGCGGGCTTCCTGCGAACACTGAAGCTTTCTTT

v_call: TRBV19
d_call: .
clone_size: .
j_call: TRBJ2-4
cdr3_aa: CASSIPGRLIQYF
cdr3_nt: TGTGCCAGTAGTATCCCAGGCCGACTGATTCAGTACTTC

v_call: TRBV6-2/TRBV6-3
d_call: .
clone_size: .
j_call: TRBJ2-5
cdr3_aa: CASSLRPLETQYF
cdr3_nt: TGTGCCAGCAGTTTACGACCCTTGGAGACCCAGTACTTC

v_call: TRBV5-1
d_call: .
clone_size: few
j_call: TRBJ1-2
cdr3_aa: CASSLEGTTYGYTF
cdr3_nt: TGCGCCAGCAGCTTGGAGGGGACAACCTATGGCTACACCTTC

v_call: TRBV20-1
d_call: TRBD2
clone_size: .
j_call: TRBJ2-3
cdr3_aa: CSAPGTRTFNTQYF
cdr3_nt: TGCAGTGCTCCCGGGACTAGGACCTTCAATACGCAGTATTTT

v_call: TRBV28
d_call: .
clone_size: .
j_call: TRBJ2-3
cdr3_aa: CASSAGTGPPTDTQYF
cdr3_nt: TGTGCCAGCAGTGCCGGGACTGGCCCCCCTACAGATACGCAGTATTTT

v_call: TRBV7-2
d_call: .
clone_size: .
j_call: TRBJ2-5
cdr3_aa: CASISRTGLGETQYF
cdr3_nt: TGTGCCAGCATCTCCAGGACAGGACTAGGAGAGACCCAGTACTTC

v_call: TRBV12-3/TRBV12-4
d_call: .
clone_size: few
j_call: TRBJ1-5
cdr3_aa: CAQYSRHNQPQHF
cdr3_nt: TGTGCTCAATATTCCAGACACAATCAGCCCCAGCATTTT

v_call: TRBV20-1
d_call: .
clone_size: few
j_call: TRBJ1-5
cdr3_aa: CSASQGNSNQPQHF
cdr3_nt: TGCAGTGCAAGTCAGGGGAATAGCAATCAGCCCCAGCATTTT

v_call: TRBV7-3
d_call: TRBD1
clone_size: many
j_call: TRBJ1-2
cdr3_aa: CASSPGTGTKYTF
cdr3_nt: TGTGCCAGCAGCCCGGGGACAGGGACCAAATACACCTTC

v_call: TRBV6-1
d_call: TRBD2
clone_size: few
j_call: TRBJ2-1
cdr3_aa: CASRSRTSRAYNEQFF
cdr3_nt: TGTGCCAGCAGGTCCCGGACTAGCAGGGCTTACAATGAGCAGTTCTTC

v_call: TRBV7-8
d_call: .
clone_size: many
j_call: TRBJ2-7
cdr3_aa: CASSLTQSGPFSYEQYF
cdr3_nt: TGTGCCAGCAGCCTTACGCAGAGCGGGCCCTTCTCCTACGAGCAGTACTTC

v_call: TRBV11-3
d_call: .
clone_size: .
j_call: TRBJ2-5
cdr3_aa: CASSPGPPRSETQYF
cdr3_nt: TGTGCCAGCAGCCCCGGACCGCCAAGATCGGAGACCCAGTACTTC

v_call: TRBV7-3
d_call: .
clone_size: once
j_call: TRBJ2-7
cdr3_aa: CASSIRGGIPYEQYF
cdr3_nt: TGTGCCAGCAGCATTAGGGGCGGAATCCCCTACGAGCAGTACTTC

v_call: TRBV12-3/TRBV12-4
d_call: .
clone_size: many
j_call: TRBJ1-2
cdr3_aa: CASSFRGDYGYTF
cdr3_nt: TGTGCCAGCAGTTTCAGAGGGGACTATGGCTACACCTTC

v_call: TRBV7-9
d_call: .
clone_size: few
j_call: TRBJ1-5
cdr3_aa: CASSSGSINQPQHF
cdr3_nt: TGTGCCAGCAGCTCCGGGTCGATTAATCAGCCCCAGCATTTT

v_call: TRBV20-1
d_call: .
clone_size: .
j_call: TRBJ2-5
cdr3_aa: CSASRSSRETQYF
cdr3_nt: TGCAGTGCTAGCCGCAGCTCGCGAGAGACCCAGTACTTC

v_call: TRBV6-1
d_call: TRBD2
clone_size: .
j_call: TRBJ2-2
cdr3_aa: CASSRRVAGLNTGELFF
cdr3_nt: TGTGCCAGCAGCCGAAGGGTAGCGGGACTGAACACCGGGGAGCTGTTTTTT

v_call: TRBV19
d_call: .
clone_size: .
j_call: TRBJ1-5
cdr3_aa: CASSPVERGDNQPQHF
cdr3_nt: TGTGCCAGTAGTCCCGTTGAAAGGGGTGACAATCAGCCCCAGCATTTT

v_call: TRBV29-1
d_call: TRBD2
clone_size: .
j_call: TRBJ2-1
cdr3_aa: CSVPSGRTHNEQFF
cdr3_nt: TGCAGCGTTCCTAGCGGGAGGACCCACAATGAGCAGTTCTTC

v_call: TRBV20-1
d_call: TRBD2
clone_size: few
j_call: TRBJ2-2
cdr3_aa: CSAKGLAGTGELFF
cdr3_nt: TGCAGTGCCAAGGGACTAGCGGGAACCGGGGAGCTGTTTTTT

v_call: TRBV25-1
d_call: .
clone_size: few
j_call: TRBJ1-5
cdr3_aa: CASSDPRGNQPQHF
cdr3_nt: TGTGCCAGCAGTGATCCTAGGGGCAATCAGCCCCAGCATTTT

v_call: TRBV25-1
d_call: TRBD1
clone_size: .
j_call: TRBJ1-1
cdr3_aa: CASSEWTGRTEAFF
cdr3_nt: TGTGCCAGCAGTGAGTGGACAGGGCGGACTGAAGCTTTCTTT

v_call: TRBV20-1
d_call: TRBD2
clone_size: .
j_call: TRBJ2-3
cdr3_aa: CSAVLAGGPGDTQYF
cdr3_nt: TGCAGTGCTGTACTAGCGGGAGGGCCCGGAGATACGCAGTATTTT

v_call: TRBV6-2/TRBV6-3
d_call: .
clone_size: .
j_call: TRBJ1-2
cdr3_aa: CASRSNRAASPLNYGYTF
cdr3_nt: TGTGCCAGCAGATCCAACCGGGCCGCCTCCCCCCTCAACTATGGCTACACCTTC

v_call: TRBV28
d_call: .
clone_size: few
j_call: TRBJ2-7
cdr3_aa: CASLGTSGYEQYF
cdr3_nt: TGTGCCAGCCTTGGGACCTCTGGGTACGAGCAGTACTTC

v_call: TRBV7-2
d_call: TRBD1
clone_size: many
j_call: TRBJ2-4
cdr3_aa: CASSLEQTGAIQYF
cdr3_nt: TGTGCCAGCAGCTTAGAACAGACAGGGGCCATTCAGTACTTC

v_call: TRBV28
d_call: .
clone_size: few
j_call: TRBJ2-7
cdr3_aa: CATAPVDQAIYNYEQYF
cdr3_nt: TGTGCCACCGCACCCGTGGACCAAGCGATTTATAACTACGAGCAGTACTTC

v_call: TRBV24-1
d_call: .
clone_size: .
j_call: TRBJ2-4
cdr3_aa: CATSDSAGQGYF
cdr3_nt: TGTGCCACCAGTGATTCGGCAGGGCAAGGGTACTTC

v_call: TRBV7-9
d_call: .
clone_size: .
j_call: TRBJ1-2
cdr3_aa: CASSLAWQAIEYF
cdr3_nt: TGTGCCAGCAGCTTAGCTTGGCAGGCGATCGAGTACTTC

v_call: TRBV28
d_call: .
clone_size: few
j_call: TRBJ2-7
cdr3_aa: CASSPPKVEGPYEQYF
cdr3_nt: TGTGCCAGCAGTCCCCCAAAGGTAGAGGGGCCCTACGAGCAGTACTTC

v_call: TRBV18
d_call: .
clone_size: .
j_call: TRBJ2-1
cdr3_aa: CASSHGGDEQFF
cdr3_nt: TGTGCCAGCTCACACGGAGGGGATGAGCAGTTCTTC

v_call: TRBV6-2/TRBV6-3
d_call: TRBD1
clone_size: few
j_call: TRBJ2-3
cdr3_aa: CASSSGQGLGDTQYF
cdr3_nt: TGTGCCAGCAGTTCGGGACAGGGGCTTGGCGATACGCAGTATTTT

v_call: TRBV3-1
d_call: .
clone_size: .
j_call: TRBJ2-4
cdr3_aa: CASSEFVAKNIQYF
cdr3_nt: TGTGCCAGCAGCGAATTTGTAGCCAAAAACATTCAGTACTTC

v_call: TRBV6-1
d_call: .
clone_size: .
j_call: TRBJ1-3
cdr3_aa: CASSGGGARGNTIYF
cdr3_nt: TGTGCCAGCAGTGGCGGGGGCGCGAGGGGAAACACCATATATTTT

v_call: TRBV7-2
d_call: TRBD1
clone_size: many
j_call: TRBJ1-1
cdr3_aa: CASSLDDRGLVEAFF
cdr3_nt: TGTGCCAGCAGCTTAGACGACAGGGGCTTGGTTGAAGCTTTCTTT

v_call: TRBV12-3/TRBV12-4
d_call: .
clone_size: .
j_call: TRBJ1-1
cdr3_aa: CASSLSKAYEAFF
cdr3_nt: TGTGCCAGCAGTTTATCTAAGGCCTATGAAGCTTTCTTT

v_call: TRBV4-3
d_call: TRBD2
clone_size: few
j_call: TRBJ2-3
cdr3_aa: CASSQGTSGRRTDTQYF
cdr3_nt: TGCGCCAGCAGCCAAGGGACTAGCGGGAGGAGGACAGATACGCAGTATTTT

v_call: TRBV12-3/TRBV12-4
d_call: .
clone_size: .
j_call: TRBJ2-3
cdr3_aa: CASSPSSQAPQYF
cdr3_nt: TGTGCCAGCAGCCCCTCTAGCCAAGCCCCGCAGTATTTT

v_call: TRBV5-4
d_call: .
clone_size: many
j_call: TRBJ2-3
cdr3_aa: CASSISGLTDTQYF
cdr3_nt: TGTGCCAGCAGCATTAGCGGTCTCACAGATACGCAGTATTTT

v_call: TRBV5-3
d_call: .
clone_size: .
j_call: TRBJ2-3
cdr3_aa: CASSLAESSTDTQYF
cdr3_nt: TGTGCCAGCAGCTTGGCGGAGTCGAGCACAGATACGCAGTATTTT

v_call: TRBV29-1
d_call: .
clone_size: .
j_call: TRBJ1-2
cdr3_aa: CSADRRRGFDYTF
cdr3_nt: TGCAGCGCCGATAGACGGAGAGGGTTTGACTACACCTTC

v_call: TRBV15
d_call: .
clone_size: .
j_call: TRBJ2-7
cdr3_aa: CATSRGASSSYEQYF
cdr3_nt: TGTGCCACCAGCAGAGGGGCCTCAAGCTCCTACGAGCAGTACTTC

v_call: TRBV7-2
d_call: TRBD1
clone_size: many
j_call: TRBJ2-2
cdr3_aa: CASSHGQGANTGELFF
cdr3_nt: TGTGCCAGCAGCCATGGACAGGGGGCAAACACCGGGGAGCTGTTTTTT

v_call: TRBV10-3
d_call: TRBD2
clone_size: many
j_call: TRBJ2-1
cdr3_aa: CAISDEREKFF
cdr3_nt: TGTGCCATCAGTGATGAGCGGGAGAAGTTCTTC

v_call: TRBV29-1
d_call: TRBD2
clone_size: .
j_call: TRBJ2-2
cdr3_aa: CSVFGGRLGGELFF
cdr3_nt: TGCAGCGTTTTCGGCGGGAGGTTGGGCGGGGAGCTGTTTTTT

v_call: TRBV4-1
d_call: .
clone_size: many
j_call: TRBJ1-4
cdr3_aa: CASSPADPDEKLFF
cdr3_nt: TGCGCCAGCAGCCCAGCAGATCCGGATGAAAAACTGTTTTTT

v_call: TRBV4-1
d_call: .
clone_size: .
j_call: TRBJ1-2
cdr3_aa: CASSQDQSGIRYGYTF
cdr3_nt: TGCGCCAGCAGCCAAGATCAGTCAGGAATTCGGTATGGCTACACCTTC